A single TCR beta chain is shown here with its context. The CDR3 is 17 residues long. Germline CDR1 and CDR2: SNHLY and FYNNEI. With V trimmed by 3 bases and J by 4 bases, 10 bases remained unmatched. Using immunoSEQ multiplex PCR, the repertoire was profiled, and TCRdb retains in-frame clones only, with some absent. The table lists about 76,000 clones, 80% to 95% of them singletons. The data are from a study of T cell changes during pregnancy in multiple sclerosis. This clonotype was sampled from a female donor in good health, enrolled as a control in a pregnancy study. J is TRBJ2-5 and V is TRBV2; TRBD2 matches 11 bases. The sequenced sample was peripheral blood, obtained in the first trimester of pregnancy. CDR3 coding DNA: TGTGCCAGCAGTGATTCCCTAGCGGGAGGATTAATAGAGACCCAGTACTTC. Encoded protein: CASSDSLAGGLIETQYF.